Listed below are T cell receptor beta chains from one sample, sequenced in a study of cytomegalovirus exposure and HLA in healthy donors. Data came from immunoSEQ multiplex PCR; TCRdb stores just in-frame clones and leaves some out. Of about 180,000 clones in the sample, 84% were seen once. Sequencing was carried out using PBMCs. The receptor source for this set is a girl aged 2-10 years in good health and CMV-seropositive. The CDR3 runs from the conserved cysteine through the conserved F or W. The D gene is left open where the match is weak. A clone size is listed for some rows: how often the clone was seen (once, few, many), or a class if it is expanded.

D gene: .; V gene: TRBV27; clone size: .; J gene: TRBJ2-7; CDR3 DNA: TGTGCCAGCAGTTTTTATACCGCCGAGAGCGAGCAGTACTTC; CDR3 protein: CASSFYTAESEQYF
D gene: TRBD2; V gene: TRBV6-1; clone size: few; J gene: TRBJ2-5; CDR3 DNA: TGTGCCAGCACTTCGACTAGCTTACCTTTCGAGACCCAGTACTTC; CDR3 protein: CASTSTSLPFETQYF
D gene: .; V gene: TRBV6-5; clone size: .; J gene: TRBJ2-7; CDR3 DNA: TGTGCCAGCAGGCTAGCTGATCTGCCCTACGAGCAGTACTTC; CDR3 protein: CASRLADLPYEQYF
D gene: .; V gene: TRBV14; clone size: .; J gene: TRBJ2-1; CDR3 DNA: TGTGCCAGCAGCCAAGTGACAGAGCACGAGCAGTTCTTC; CDR3 protein: CASSQVTEHEQFF
D gene: TRBD1; V gene: TRBV6-1; clone size: .; J gene: TRBJ1-3; CDR3 DNA: TGTGCCAGCAGTGCGACAGGGACAGCCTCTGGAAACACCATATATTTT; CDR3 protein: CASSATGTASGNTIYF
D gene: .; V gene: TRBV15; clone size: .; J gene: TRBJ1-5; CDR3 DNA: TGTGCCACCAGGAAGGACAGACCCAATCAGCCCCAGCATTTT; CDR3 protein: CATRKDRPNQPQHF
D gene: .; V gene: TRBV25-1; clone size: once; J gene: TRBJ1-2; CDR3 DNA: TGTGCCAGCAGTGAACGGAGCGGCTACACCTTC; CDR3 protein: CASSERSGYTF
D gene: .; V gene: TRBV15; clone size: .; J gene: TRBJ2-5; CDR3 DNA: TGTGCCACCAGCAGAGCCTCCCTGAGTGAGACCCAGTACTTC; CDR3 protein: CATSRASLSETQYF
D gene: .; V gene: TRBV2; clone size: .; J gene: TRBJ2-2; CDR3 DNA: TGTGCCAGCAGTGAAATAGCGAACACCGGGGAGCTGTTTTTT; CDR3 protein: CASSEIANTGELFF
D gene: .; V gene: TRBV7-3; clone size: .; J gene: TRBJ2-3; CDR3 DNA: TGTGCCAGCAGCTTACGCGGGATCACAGATACGCAGTATTTT; CDR3 protein: CASSLRGITDTQYF
D gene: .; V gene: TRBV29-1; clone size: .; J gene: TRBJ1-1; CDR3 DNA: TGCAGCGTCGCCCGACAGTTCCGCACTGAAGCTTTCTTT; CDR3 protein: CSVARQFRTEAFF
D gene: .; V gene: TRBV6-1; clone size: .; J gene: TRBJ1-1; CDR3 DNA: TGTGCCAGCAGTGCGGGGGGGAACACTGAAGCTTTCTTT; CDR3 protein: CASSAGGNTEAFF
D gene: .; V gene: TRBV5-1; clone size: .; J gene: TRBJ2-5; CDR3 DNA: TGCGCCAGCAGCTTGGGACCAGGGTACCAAGAGACCCAGTACTTC; CDR3 protein: CASSLGPGYQETQYF
D gene: .; V gene: TRBV6-1; clone size: .; J gene: TRBJ2-4; CDR3 DNA: TGTGCCAGCAGTGAAGCCCTTACGGGGGTGGGACAGTACTTC; CDR3 protein: CASSEALTGVGQYF
D gene: .; V gene: TRBV2; clone size: few; J gene: TRBJ2-6; CDR3 DNA: TGTGCCAGCAGTGATAGGGGCTCTGGGGCCAACGTCCTGACTTTC; CDR3 protein: CASSDRGSGANVLTF
D gene: TRBD1; V gene: TRBV6-6; clone size: .; J gene: TRBJ2-7; CDR3 DNA: TGTGCCAGCAAACCCCCGGACAGGGGATCCTACGAGCAGTACTTC; CDR3 protein: CASKPPDRGSYEQYF
D gene: .; V gene: TRBV9; clone size: .; J gene: TRBJ2-7; CDR3 DNA: TGTGCCAGCAGCGTAGCTACGTCTAGCTACGAGCAGTACTTC; CDR3 protein: CASSVATSSYEQYF
D gene: .; V gene: TRBV19; clone size: .; J gene: TRBJ1-5; CDR3 DNA: TGTGCCAGTAGGCCGGGAACAAGCAATCAGCCCCAGCATTTT; CDR3 protein: CASRPGTSNQPQHF
D gene: TRBD1; V gene: TRBV7-3; clone size: .; J gene: TRBJ1-3; CDR3 DNA: TGTGCCAGCAGCTTAGCTCACCGACAGGGGACCCGATGGACCATATATTTT; CDR3 protein: CASSLAHRQGTRWTIYF
D gene: .; V gene: TRBV5-1; clone size: once; J gene: TRBJ2-7; CDR3 DNA: TGCGCCAGCAGCATCTCACAGGGCCCGTACGAGCAGTACTTC; CDR3 protein: CASSISQGPYEQYF
D gene: .; V gene: TRBV19; clone size: .; J gene: TRBJ2-7; CDR3 DNA: TGTGCCAGTAGGAGCGGTTTCTACGAGCAGTACTTC; CDR3 protein: CASRSGFYEQYF
D gene: .; V gene: TRBV6-5; clone size: .; J gene: TRBJ1-2; CDR3 DNA: TGTGCCAGCAGTTACGGGACATATACATGGGGCTACACCTTC; CDR3 protein: CASSYGTYTWGYTF
D gene: .; V gene: TRBV7-6; clone size: .; J gene: TRBJ1-3; CDR3 DNA: TGTGCCAGCAGCTTAGGGAGTGGAAACACCATATATTTT; CDR3 protein: CASSLGSGNTIYF
D gene: TRBD1; V gene: TRBV6-5; clone size: .; J gene: TRBJ2-7; CDR3 DNA: TGTGCCAGCAGTTACGGGGACAGATACTACGAGCAGTACTTC; CDR3 protein: CASSYGDRYYEQYF
D gene: TRBD1; V gene: TRBV5-1; clone size: .; J gene: TRBJ2-7; CDR3 DNA: TGCGCCAGCAGCTTGGAGGTACAGGGGTACGAGCAGTACTTC; CDR3 protein: CASSLEVQGYEQYF
D gene: TRBD1; V gene: TRBV12-5; clone size: once; J gene: TRBJ1-5; CDR3 DNA: TGTGCTAGTGGTGGGGACAGGGCTCAGCCCCAGCATTTT; CDR3 protein: CASGGDRAQPQHF
D gene: .; V gene: TRBV30; clone size: .; J gene: TRBJ1-6; CDR3 DNA: TGTGCCTGTCTTTTCGGGAACTCCTATAATTCACCCCTCCACTTT; CDR3 protein: CACLFGNSYNSPLHF
D gene: .; V gene: TRBV7-9; clone size: .; J gene: TRBJ2-7; CDR3 DNA: TGTGCCAGCAGCTCCAGGGTGGCCGGCTCCTACGAGCAGTACTTC; CDR3 protein: CASSSRVAGSYEQYF
D gene: .; V gene: TRBV10-2; clone size: .; J gene: TRBJ2-2; CDR3 DNA: TGCGCCAGCAGTGCCCTCCGGGGGGCTTACGGGGAGCTGTTTTTT; CDR3 protein: CASSALRGAYGELFF
D gene: TRBD1; V gene: TRBV30; clone size: .; J gene: TRBJ1-2; CDR3 DNA: TGTGCATGGGGGGACAGGGGGCTTTACACCTTC; CDR3 protein: CAWGDRGLYTF
D gene: TRBD1; V gene: TRBV5-6; clone size: .; J gene: TRBJ2-3; CDR3 DNA: TGTGCCAGCGGCAACAGGGGCTACACAGATACGCAGTATTTT; CDR3 protein: CASGNRGYTDTQYF
D gene: .; V gene: TRBV28; clone size: .; J gene: TRBJ1-5; CDR3 DNA: TGTGCCAGCAGTTTAGCGGGGGGTGTGAGCAATCAGCCCCAGCATTTT; CDR3 protein: CASSLAGGVSNQPQHF
D gene: .; V gene: TRBV12-5; clone size: .; J gene: TRBJ2-2; CDR3 DNA: TGTGCTAGTGGTTTGGTAGCGAGTTTGGACACCGGGGAGCTGTTTTTT; CDR3 protein: CASGLVASLDTGELFF
D gene: TRBD2; V gene: TRBV7-7; clone size: .; J gene: TRBJ2-5; CDR3 DNA: TGTGCTAGCAGCTCAGGACTAGCGGGAGGCGAGACCCAGTACTTC; CDR3 protein: CASSSGLAGGETQYF
D gene: .; V gene: TRBV28; clone size: .; J gene: TRBJ2-5; CDR3 DNA: TGTGCCAGCAGCGCCACCGGGACACCTCAAGAGACCCAGTACTTC; CDR3 protein: CASSATGTPQETQYF
D gene: .; V gene: TRBV2; clone size: few; J gene: TRBJ1-6; CDR3 DNA: TGTGCCAGCAGCCTCGACAGGCTCGGCAATTCACCCCTCCACTTT; CDR3 protein: CASSLDRLGNSPLHF
D gene: TRBD1; V gene: TRBV5-1; clone size: .; J gene: TRBJ2-3; CDR3 DNA: TGCGCCAGCAGCACCCGGGACAGAAGCACAGATACGCAGTATTTT; CDR3 protein: CASSTRDRSTDTQYF
D gene: .; V gene: TRBV4-2; clone size: .; J gene: TRBJ1-2; CDR3 DNA: TGTGCCACTACCCCTCAGGCCCCCGCCAGGGGAGGCTACACCTTC; CDR3 protein: CATTPQAPARGGYTF
D gene: .; V gene: TRBV29-1; clone size: few; J gene: TRBJ2-7; CDR3 DNA: TGCAGCGGACAGACAGCTTTCAATGGGGAGCAGTACTTC; CDR3 protein: CSGQTAFNGEQYF
D gene: .; V gene: TRBV6-1; clone size: .; J gene: TRBJ1-2; CDR3 DNA: TGTGCCAGCAGTGATGCAGGTAGATATGGCTACACCTTC; CDR3 protein: CASSDAGRYGYTF
D gene: .; V gene: TRBV28; clone size: .; J gene: TRBJ2-7; CDR3 DNA: TGTGCCAGCATTGTAAATGCCGGGAGTGTGGGCGGGCAGTACTTC; CDR3 protein: CASIVNAGSVGGQYF
D gene: TRBD1; V gene: TRBV15; clone size: .; J gene: TRBJ1-5; CDR3 DNA: TGTACCACCAGCAGGGGAGGACAGGGACGTCAGCCCCAGCATTTT; CDR3 protein: CTTSRGGQGRQPQHF
D gene: .; V gene: TRBV11-3; clone size: .; J gene: TRBJ2-1; CDR3 DNA: TGTGCCAGCAGCTTCCGGGTGGCGGCCTACAATGAGCAGTTCTTC; CDR3 protein: CASSFRVAAYNEQFF
D gene: .; V gene: TRBV2; clone size: once; J gene: TRBJ1-4; CDR3 DNA: TGTGCCAGCGAGCAACCCCCGAGTGAAAAACTGTTTTTT; CDR3 protein: CASEQPPSEKLFF
D gene: TRBD2; V gene: TRBV7-3; clone size: .; J gene: TRBJ2-3; CDR3 DNA: TGTGCCAGCAGCTTTAGCGGGGGGGCAAGGGATACGCAGTATTTT; CDR3 protein: CASSFSGGARDTQYF
D gene: TRBD1; V gene: TRBV2; clone size: .; J gene: TRBJ2-2; CDR3 DNA: TGTGCCAGCAGTACACTACAGGGGGCCGGGGAGCTGTTTTTT; CDR3 protein: CASSTLQGAGELFF
D gene: TRBD1; V gene: TRBV30; clone size: .; J gene: TRBJ1-2; CDR3 DNA: TGTGCCTGGCGGACGTGGACAGGGGGTGGCTACACCTTC; CDR3 protein: CAWRTWTGGGYTF
D gene: .; V gene: TRBV7-3; clone size: few; J gene: TRBJ1-1; CDR3 DNA: TGTGCCAGCAGCTTAAGACAGAACACTGAAGCTTTCTTT; CDR3 protein: CASSLRQNTEAFF
D gene: TRBD1; V gene: TRBV18; clone size: .; J gene: TRBJ1-1; CDR3 DNA: TGTGCCAGCTCACGACAGACAGGGGGCATATCGCGGGGGAACACTGAAGCTTTCTTT; CDR3 protein: CASSRQTGGISRGNTEAFF
D gene: TRBD2; V gene: TRBV28; clone size: once; J gene: TRBJ2-2; CDR3 DNA: TGTGCCAGCAGTTTACTGCACCGGGCTAGCGGAAACACCGGGGAGCTGTTTTTT; CDR3 protein: CASSLLHRASGNTGELFF
D gene: TRBD2; V gene: TRBV2; clone size: .; J gene: TRBJ2-3; CDR3 DNA: TGTGCCAGCATTCGACTAGCGGGGGACACAGATACGCAGTATTTT; CDR3 protein: CASIRLAGDTDTQYF
D gene: TRBD2; V gene: TRBV19; clone size: .; J gene: TRBJ2-5; CDR3 DNA: TGTGCCAGTAGTTTGACTAGCGGGCAGCAAGAGACCCAGTACTTC; CDR3 protein: CASSLTSGQQETQYF
D gene: .; V gene: TRBV25-1; clone size: .; J gene: TRBJ1-2; CDR3 DNA: TGTGCCAGCTCTCACCCCCACAGAGACCAAAACTATGGCTACACCTTC; CDR3 protein: CASSHPHRDQNYGYTF
D gene: TRBD2; V gene: TRBV28; clone size: few; J gene: TRBJ2-7; CDR3 DNA: TGTGCCAGCAGTTTCAATAGCGGGGGCCCTCTCCACGAGCAGTACTTC; CDR3 protein: CASSFNSGGPLHEQYF
D gene: TRBD1; V gene: TRBV7-8; clone size: .; J gene: TRBJ1-1; CDR3 DNA: TGTGCCAGCAGCTTAACAGCGACAGGGACCTCTGAAGCTTTCTTT; CDR3 protein: CASSLTATGTSEAFF
D gene: .; V gene: TRBV2; clone size: few; J gene: TRBJ2-5; CDR3 DNA: TGTGCCAGCAGTGGGACACTTCGTCAAGAGACCCAGTACTTC; CDR3 protein: CASSGTLRQETQYF
D gene: .; V gene: TRBV4-1; clone size: .; J gene: TRBJ2-3; CDR3 DNA: TGCGCCAGCAGCCAGAAATGGACAGATAGCACAGATACGCAGTATTTT; CDR3 protein: CASSQKWTDSTDTQYF
D gene: .; V gene: TRBV9; clone size: .; J gene: TRBJ1-3; CDR3 DNA: TGTGCCAGCAGCATGGGCCCCCGGCCTGGAAACACCATATATTTT; CDR3 protein: CASSMGPRPGNTIYF
D gene: TRBD1; V gene: TRBV6-5; clone size: .; J gene: TRBJ1-1; CDR3 DNA: TGTGCCAGCAGTCCCGACAGGGCGTGGACTGAAGCTTTCTTT; CDR3 protein: CASSPDRAWTEAFF